This T cell receptor beta chain was sequenced for a study of CD8+ T cells in alopecia areata. Germline V gives CDR1 NNHDY, CDR2 SYVADS. The ends were cut back, 5 bases at V and 0 bases at J, with 10 bases in the middle. There are 14 residues in the CDR3. To note about this clone: Mouse gene names and germline throughout. The DNA ends 4 residues before the CDR3 does, and the rest of the CDR3 is filled in from the germline J gene.

Extraction and reverse transcription of RNA yielded cDNA as the sequencing template. The repertoire was sequenced with immunoSEQ multiplex PCR; TCRdb's copy has only in-frame clones and lacks some. This sample has some 110,000 clones and no singletons, with about 18% in the ten largest. The chain joins TRBV13-3 to TRBJ2-5; TRBD1 might be the D (6 bases). The sequence was collected from a C3H/HeJ mouse with alopecia areata. MHC haplotype here: H2-k. The sample consisted of lesional skin. CDR3 DNA (partial): TGTGCCAGCAGCGGTACAGGGAACCAAGAC. Translation: CASSGTGNQD. The entire CDR3 is CASSGTGNQDTQYF.